This T cell receptor beta chain was identified during a study of blood T cell repertoires in COVID-19. Background on the study: The cDNA or gDNA used as material had been derived from T cells, B-cell-depleted T cells, or PBMCs.

In the original analysis: Cell counts per sample came from amplifying reference gene primers. Sequenced by immunoSEQ multiplex PCR; TCRdb stores in-frame clones only, minus some. V, J and clone size derive from that table, while D and trimming were established from the DNA sequence. The sample has fewer than 45,000 clones, roughly nine tenths seen once. This receptor was identified in a woman aged 25 to 39 in a cohort sampled during active COVID-19. Sequencing was done on a sample of peripheral blood.

Written as DNA, the CDR3 is TGTGCCAGCAGCCAGTCAACCCCCTACGAGCAGTACTTC. It encodes CASSQSTPYEQYF. This sequence joins TRBV5-5 and TRBJ2-7; D is unresolved. The V gene's germline CDR1 is SGHKS and CDR2 YYEKEE (reference sequence). V was trimmed by 4 bases and J by 2 bases, leaving 10 bases between them. This CDR3 has 13 residues. The entire variable domain, with the rest obtained from reference TRBV5-5 and TRBJ2-7, is as follows: DAGVTQSPTHLIKTRGQQVTLRCSPISGHKSVSWYQQVLGQGPQFIFQYYEKEERGRGNFPDRFSARQFPNYSSELNVNALLLGDSALYLCASSQSTPYEQYFGPGTRLTVT.